This T cell receptor beta chain was identified during a study of T cells in Graves' hyperthyroidism and ophthalmopathy. Amplified TCR beta CDR3 regions derived from RNA transcripts. HTBI primers drove first-round RT-PCR of the TCR CDR3. A single record per CDR3 protein comes from TCRdb applying MiXCR to the multiplex PCR reads. The sample records approximately 330,000 distinct CDR3 sequences, about 20% being singletons. The CDR3 covers 16 residues. CDR1 and CDR2 from the germline V gene are SGHTA and FQGTGA. The V end was cut by 4 bases, the J end by 5 bases, with 18 bases between. Findings and limits, study-wide: In blood, most of the thyroid clonotypes expanded above 0.001 were also present.

Exclusion of a patient resulted from uncontrolled infection, other autoimmune disease, pregnancy or lactation. About 9.4 ml fresh peripheral blood yielded the PBMCs. Points on this clonotype: Its antigen remains unidentified.

The J gene is TRBJ1-3, the V gene TRBV7-3; D remains ambiguous. What was sequenced was blood. This receptor was identified in a woman in her forties or fifties with Graves' hyperthyroidism. CDR3 DNA sequence: TGTGCCAGCAGCTCAATTCCGGGCCGTACAAGAAACACCATATATTTT. Residues: CASSSIPGRTRNTIYF.